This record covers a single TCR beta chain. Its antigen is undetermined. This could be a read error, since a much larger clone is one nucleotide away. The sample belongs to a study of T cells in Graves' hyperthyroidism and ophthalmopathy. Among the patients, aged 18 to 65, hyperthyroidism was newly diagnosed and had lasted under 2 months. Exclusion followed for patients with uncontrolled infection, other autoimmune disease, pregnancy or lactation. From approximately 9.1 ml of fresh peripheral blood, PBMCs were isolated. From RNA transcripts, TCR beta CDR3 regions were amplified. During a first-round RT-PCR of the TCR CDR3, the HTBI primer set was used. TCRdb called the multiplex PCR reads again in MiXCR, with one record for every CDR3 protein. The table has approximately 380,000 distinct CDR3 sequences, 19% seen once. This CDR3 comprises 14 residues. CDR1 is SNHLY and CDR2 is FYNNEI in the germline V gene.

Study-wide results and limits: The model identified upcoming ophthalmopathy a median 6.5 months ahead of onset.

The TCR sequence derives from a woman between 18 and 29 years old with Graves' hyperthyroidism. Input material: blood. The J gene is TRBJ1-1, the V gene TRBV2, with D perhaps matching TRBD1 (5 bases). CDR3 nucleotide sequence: TGTGCCAGCAGTGAGGCACAGGTGGGCACTGAAGCTTGCTTT. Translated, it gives CASSEAQVGTEACF.